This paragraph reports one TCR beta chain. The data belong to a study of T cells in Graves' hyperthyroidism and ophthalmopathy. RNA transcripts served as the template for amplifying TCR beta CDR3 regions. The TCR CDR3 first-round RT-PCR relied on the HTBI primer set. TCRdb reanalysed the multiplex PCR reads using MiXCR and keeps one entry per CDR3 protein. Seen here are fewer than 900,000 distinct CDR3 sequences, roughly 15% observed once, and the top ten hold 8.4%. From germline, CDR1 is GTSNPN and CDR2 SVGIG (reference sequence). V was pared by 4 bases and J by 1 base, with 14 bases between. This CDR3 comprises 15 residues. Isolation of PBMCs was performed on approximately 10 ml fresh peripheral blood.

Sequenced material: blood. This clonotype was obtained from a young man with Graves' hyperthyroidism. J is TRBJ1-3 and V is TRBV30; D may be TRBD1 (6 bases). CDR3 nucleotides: TGTGCCTGGATTCCCATCGACAGGTCTGGAAACACCATATATTTT. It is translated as CAWIPIDRSGNTIYF.